What follows describes a single T cell receptor (beta chain). Its antigen specificity is not known. Per-nucleotide qualities are absent, and no much larger clonotype sits a single base away. This sample is drawn from a study of cytomegalovirus exposure and HLA in healthy donors (dated by TCRdb to 2015 to 2018). Study-wide context: According to an earlier analysis of a few hundred of the donors, 150 million to 200 million T cells yielded over 90 million unique TCR beta sequences and 250 to 350 Gb of sequence data. Roughly 300 gigabases of sequencing data and 78 million or so unique TCR sequences were included in an early release covering several hundred HLA-typed donors. Of the 398 genotyped donors, about 84% fell in the genetic ancestry cluster associated with self-reported Caucasian donors. The study aimed to test whether signatures of past pathogen exposure could be identified by cataloging public T cell receptors. The study used immunosequencing to profile the T cell repertoires of hundreds of subjects and linked those repertoires to cytomegalovirus serostatus. In addition to the first cohort of hundreds of subjects, a separate validation cohort of approximately 110 different subjects was used. High-throughput TCR immunosequencing, statistical association of individual TCRs with disease status, and machine learning were combined to predict cytomegalovirus infection status. To study patterns of TCR occurrence, a later analysis re-analyzed previously published TCR beta repertoires from hundreds of donors and added high-resolution HLA genotyping. Rather than drawing on any new phenotypic data, the later analysis identified candidate immune exposures from TCR beta sequences and the way those sequences occurred across donors. To decide whether each TCR beta V gene segment behaved as functional or pseudogenic, an earlier analysis of 587 of the donors relied on high-throughput TCR beta sequencing. Donor age, sex, ethnicity and CMV serostatus were collected together with the repertoire data. A later genetic analysis took genome-wide SNP genotypes for about 65% of the 666 donors and used that subset as a discovery cohort. Every discovery cohort repertoire had been produced on one sequencing platform. HLA typing included class I and class II loci at four-digit resolution. Typing coverage varied by locus: roughly 620-640 donors for A, B, C, DRB1 and DQB1; approximately 560 for DQA1; about 570 for DPA1; 450 to 480 for DPB1. Because of strong linkage in the cohort, roughly five DR-DQ haplotypes were treated as single units for association and clustering. Among about 360 genotyped donors of the cohort, an average of around 240,000 unique TCR beta nucleotide sequences were sequenced per donor, approximately 20% of them non-productive.

The library was produced with the immunoSEQ multiplex PCR assay. The multiplex PCR relied on a mix of 60 forward primers for TCR Vbeta segments and 13 reverse primers for TCR Jbeta segments. The CDR3 region of rearranged TCR beta genes was amplified from genomic DNA with a multiplex PCR assay. The Illumina HiSeq System was used to sequence the amplified TCR beta libraries as 87-base-pair reads. As for the authors' bioinformatics: A later analysis tallied tens of millions of unique TCR beta chains across the 666 repertoires, and approximately 9.9 million of those chains were shared by two or more donors. To remove PCR and sequencing errors, raw reads were error-corrected and collapsed into unique sequences using a nearest-neighbor algorithm that merged closely related sequences. To assign V, D and J gene segments, CDR3 sequences were aligned to IMGT reference sequences. For a sequence to be retained, at least a six-nucleotide match to both a V gene segment and a J gene segment was required. Rearrangements were classified as productive when the CDR3 lacked stop codons and remained in frame with V and J, and all other rearrangements were classified as non-productive. CDR3 was defined according to IMGT convention as the region running from the second conserved V-encoded cysteine to the conserved J-encoded phenylalanine. The earlier analysis of 450 to 750 of the donors excluded any sequence lacking an unambiguous match to a single V gene segment. In an earlier analysis of a few hundred of the donors, V segments were called functional above 56.7% productive rearrangements and were called segregating when the between-donor standard deviation exceeded 5%. A statistical classification framework was developed to diagnose cytomegalovirus status using the catalog of TCR beta chain sequences. V and J gene assignment, in a later analysis, came from comparing TCR nucleotide sequences with IMGT/GENE-DB human TR gene sequences. In a later analysis, CDR3 sequences and most-parsimonious VDJ recombination scenarios were assigned using the TCRdist pipeline. In a later analysis, each TCR beta chain was defined by its CDR3 amino acid sequence together with its V-gene family, and reads lacking a unique V-gene family were excluded. In a later analysis, around 650 highly shared, low-generation-probability nucleotide sequences were removed to address suspected cross-contamination and a sequencing artifact. A later analysis calculated a clonal expansion index for each public chain from normalized within-repertoire ranks of inferred template counts. In a later analysis, generation probabilities were computed using a VDJ recombination model fitted to out-of-frame rearrangements, and the results were checked against IGoR. In a later analysis, hypergeometric tests were used to score TCR-TCR, TCR-HLA and TCR-CMV co-occurrence, with a repertoire-size bias correction applied to TCR pairs. In a later analysis, false discovery rates were estimated by permuting HLA or CMV assignments 20 times. In a later analysis, co-occurring TCRs were grouped using DBSCAN, with TCRdist sequence similarity added in when clustering inside HLA-allele-positive subsets. Repertoires with fewer than 30,000 or more than 120,000 public chains, plus five repertoires with anomalous nucleotide sharing, were excluded from co-occurrence clustering. The table was pulled from immuneACCESS by TCRdb, which kept in-frame rearrangements only. Such tables lose some clones; where checked, under half of the loss comes from unresolved V genes, and the rest has no known cause. V and J calls plus clone size are reproduced from that table; the DNA served to infer D and trimming. Present in this sample are about 170,000 clones, roughly 80% of which were seen just once. The top ten clonotypes cover 2.4% of the sample.

The cohort comprised hundreds of healthy bone marrow donors. At the time of sampling, all cohort members were nominally healthy, though unrecorded immune exposures were likely present. The donor was CMV seronegative and was included in the group of several hundred seronegative cohort members. A peripheral blood sample was provided by each donor, and peripheral blood mononuclear cells were used for TCR beta sequencing. Genomic DNA extraction from the blood cell samples was performed with the Qiagen DNeasy Blood Extraction Kit. The study at large found these results: It was suggested by the authors that the approach could potentially be generalized to other disease states and immunological phenotypes. Because counts were too low, roughly 16 rarely observed V segments, including chromosome 9 orphons, were left out of the earlier analysis of a few hundred of the donors. A group of highly shared sequence variants was considered likely to be a technical artifact of the sequencing pipeline. Some IMGT-functional V segments, including TRBV6-2 and TRBV6-3, could not be told apart with the 87-base-pair reads, so those segments were excluded. The classifier was reported to diagnose cytomegalovirus status with high specificity and sensitivity in both the original cohort and the validation cohort. Assigning TCR associations to individual alleles was difficult when HLA alleles, especially DR and DQ, strongly co-occurred. At a false discovery rate of 0.05, a later analysis linked some 17,000 TCR beta sequences to specific HLA alleles. The presence/absence analyses assumed that sequencing depth was roughly uniform across donors, and that assumption may not be true. Immune exposure information for the cohort was limited to CMV serostatus. According to a later analysis, parvovirus B19, influenza, CMV and Epstein-Barr virus appeared linked to several top co-occurrence clusters. Linkage disequilibrium might explain the correlated functional status among segregating V segments, but an unknown experimental factor could not be excluded. The study listed 150 to 200 TCR beta chains as associated with cytomegalovirus. While some public TCRs were present in many individuals, most TCR sequences turned up only very rarely across donors. A later analysis found that TCR association rates varied across HLA loci, with DRB1 alleles showing the most associated TCRs and HLA-C alleles the fewest. In an earlier analysis of some 500 of the donors, most TCR beta V segments appeared in productive rearrangements about 90% or about 30% of the time, broadly matching IMGT annotations. In a later analysis, most CMV-associated TCR beta chains were found to appear HLA-restricted, with HLA associations seemingly driven largely by CMV exposure. Because HLA typing was unavailable for some donors at each locus, only the typed subset was used in association tests. A further reported finding was that TCR beta sequences accurately predicted the HLA-A and HLA-B alleles for most subjects in the first cohort. A few of the identified cytomegalovirus-associated TCR beta chains were confirmed in vitro to be specific for cytomegalovirus antigens. An association between a missense DCLRE1C variant and V-gene and J-gene trimming of TCR beta chains was found in a later genetic analysis and replicated in an independent cohort. A later genetic analysis reported fewer N-insertions in productive TCRs among donors in an Asian-associated ancestry cluster than the roughly 690-donor mean. Compared with equally common non-associated chains, HLA-associated TCR beta chains in a later analysis were more clonally expanded and had lower generation probabilities. The cohort was sequenced for TCR beta chains only, and without alpha or paired-chain data the features that could be detected were limited.

The CDR3 starts with the cysteine, ends with the phenylalanine, and has 16 residues. Only CDR3 DNA is held: 48 bases, read in frame from base 1. Trimming takes 4 bases from V and 7 bases from J, and the germline ends sit 23 bases apart. CDR1 and CDR2 were assigned from the germline V gene as ENHRY and SYGVKD. This sequence originates from a male donor in good health and CMV-seronegative. Sequencing used PBMCs. The rearranged segments are TRBV10-3 and TRBJ2-7; the D gene is perhaps TRBD2, from 5 matching bases. The bases read TGTGCCATCAGTGTAAGCCCCACTAGGACCAAATGGGAGCAGTACTTC. Translated, it gives CAISVSPTRTKWEQYF.